Shown below are 30 T cell receptor beta chains from a single sample sequenced in a study of cytomegalovirus exposure and HLA in healthy donors. Primers included in the PCR were 60 Vbeta and 13 Jbeta primers. Repertoires were generated with immunoSEQ multiplex PCR, while TCRdb's copy carries only in-frame clones and drops some. Of about 200,000 clones detected, around three quarters appear once; the ten largest clones hold 1.5% to 2%. Sample: PBMCs. These receptors were collected from a young man in good health and CMV-seronegative.

This clone occurred once. V and J are TRBV2 and TRBJ2-2; D possibly corresponds to TRBD2 (5 bases). Germline V lookup: CDR1 SNHLY, CDR2 FYNNEI. This CDR3 contains 18 residues. V lost 0 bases and J lost 5, with 19 bases in between. CDR3 nucleotides: TGTGCCAGCAGTGAAGCTAGCGACAATCCCGGTTGGACCGGGGAGCTGTTTTTT. Translation: CASSEASDNPGWTGELFF.

This chain joins TRBV27 and TRBJ2-5; tentatively, D is TRBD2 (6 bases). The DNA end is more similar to TRBJ2-7, so the J call may be wrong. This CDR3 region has 16 residues. Germline V gene lookup returns CDR1 MNHEY and CDR2 SMNVEV (reference sequence). The CDR3 loop reads CASSLGRAGLGLEQYF. The CDR3 DNA reads as TGTGCCAGCAGTTTGGGGCGGGCGGGATTGGGGCTCGAGCAGTACTTC.

The genes are TRBV18 and TRBJ2-3; TRBD2 agrees at 10 bases. CDR1 is KGHSH and CDR2 is LQKENI in the germline V gene. The trim removed 0 bases at V and 6 bases at J, leaving 6 bases unmatched. The CDR3 has 16 residues. This chain's CDR3 is CASSPPSSGSGDTQYF. CDR3 DNA sequence: TGTGCCAGCTCACCACCGTCTAGCGGGAGTGGTGATACGCAGTATTTT.

This chain joins TRBV5-4 and TRBJ2-1; TRBD2 matches at 8 bases. Looked up from germline, CDR1 is SGHNT and CDR2 is YYREEE (reference sequence). The CDR3 covers 15 residues. The V segment lost 3 bases and the J segment 3 bases; nucleotides outside the gene matches: 5. This CDR3 is CASSWVAGNYNEQFF. In nucleotides, the CDR3 is TGTGCCAGCAGCTGGGTAGCGGGAAACTACAATGAGCAGTTCTTC. The full variable domain, rest sourced from reference TRBV5-4 and TRBJ2-1, is ETGVTQSPTHLIKTRGQQVTLRCSSQSGHNTVSWYQQALGQGPQFIFQYYREEENGRGNFPPRFSGLQFPNYSSELNVNALELDDSALYLCASSWVAGNYNEQFFGPGTRLTVL.

The rearrangement joins TRBV5-5 to TRBJ1-6, with D possibly being TRBD1 (5 bases). Trimming stripped 0 bases from V and 10 bases from J, with 11 bases between. The CDR3 runs to 14 residues. Germline V gene data show CDR1 as SGHKS and CDR2 as YYEKEE (reference sequence). DNA of the CDR3: TGTGCCAGCAGCTTGGGCAGGGCTGACTCACCCCTCCACTTT. This codes for CASSLGRADSPLHF.

The chain is built from TRBV18 and TRBJ2-7; 7 nucleotides align to TRBD2. The junction had 7 bases not matched to a gene; V was cut back by 6 bases and J by 5 bases. CDR3 length: 13 amino acids. Germline V lookup: CDR1 KGHSH, CDR2 LQKENI. In nucleotides, the CDR3 is TGTGCCAGCTCTCCTAGCGGAACCCACGAGCAGTACTTC. Translating it yields CASSPSGTHEQYF. Supplemented by reference TRBV18 and TRBJ2-7, the full variable domain reads NAGVMQNPRHLVRRRGQEARLRCSPMKGHSHVYWYRQLPEEGLKFMVYLQKENIIDESGMPKERFSAEFPKEGPSILRIQQVVRGDSAAYFCASSPSGTHEQYFGPGTRLTVT.

The chain combines TRBV29-1 with TRBJ2-7; 14 bases line up with TRBD2. The CDR3 contains 17 residues. Looked up from germline, CDR1 is SQVTM and CDR2 is ANQGSEA. V shed 6 bases, J shed 6 bases, and the junction held 16 bases outside the gene matches. The CDR3 DNA is TGCAGCGTGGCCGGGACAGGGGGACTAGCGGGAGTAACCGAGCAGTACTTC. It specifies CSVAGTGGLAGVTEQYF.

This chain connects TRBV11-3 to TRBJ2-1, with TRBD2 matching over 11 bases. The junction had 5 bases not matched to a gene; V was cut back by 5 bases and J by 8 bases. This CDR3 has 14 amino acids. The germline V gene has CDR1 SGHNT and CDR2 YENEEA. In DNA, the CDR3 is TGTGCCAGCAGCCTAGCGGGAGGACCCCATGAGCAGTTCTTC. It encodes CASSLAGGPHEQFF.

V is TRBV7-8 and J is TRBJ2-2, with TRBD2 matching over 9 bases. Trimming took 7 bases from V and 4 from J; bases not matched to a gene: 7. The CDR3 spans 15 residues. Per germline, CDR1 SGHVS and CDR2 FQNEAQ. The CDR3 DNA follows: TGTGCCAGCACCCTGCGGGAGGGCCCCACCGGGGAGCTGTTTTTT. Amino acids: CASTLREGPTGELFF.

This clone was observed a handful of times. V and J are TRBV10-2 and TRBJ2-3, with 9 bases identical to TRBD1. The CDR3 contains 15 residues. Germline assignment: CDR1 WSHSY and CDR2 SAAADI. With 5 bases clipped from V and 4 bases from J, the junction kept 7 bases outside the gene matches. CDR3 loop: CASSRPGQGSDTQYF. In nucleotides, the CDR3 is TGCGCCAGCAGTCGACCGGGACAGGGATCAGATACGCAGTATTTT.

The CDR3, as DNA: TGTGCCAGCAGTGAAGCGATGGGTAGCGGATCAATTTCTGATAGCACAGATACGCAGTATTTT. This encodes CASSEAMGSGSISDSTDTQYF. The V and J genes are TRBV2 and TRBJ2-3; perhaps TRBD2 as D (6 bases). Trimming left V 0 bases short and J 0 bases short, with 25 bases between. The germline V gene encodes CDR1 SNHLY and CDR2 FYNNEI. The CDR3 loop spans 21 amino acids.

The V call is TRBV6-5, the J call TRBJ1-1, with a possible D match to TRBD1 (5 bases). V lost 6 bases to trimming and J lost 3 bases, with 11 bases between them. The CDR3 runs to 13 residues. Germline-derived CDR1 and CDR2 are MNHEY and SVGAGI. This chain's CDR3 is CASRPGIHTEAFF. Written as DNA, the CDR3 is TGTGCCAGCAGACCAGGGATTCACACTGAAGCTTTCTTT.

The V gene is TRBV19, the J gene TRBJ2-1; the match to TRBD2 covers 14 bases. The germline V gene encodes CDR1 LNHDA and CDR2 SQIVND (reference sequence). Germline trimming cut 6 bases from V and 7 bases from J; bases unmatched to any gene: 8. This CDR3 is 16 amino acids long. The CDR3 nucleotides read TGTGCCAGTAGCCCCGAGGGACTAGCGGGAGTTAATGAGCAGTTCTTC. Its protein product is CASSPEGLAGVNEQFF.

The chain carries TRBV4-1 and TRBJ2-5; the match to TRBD2 covers 14 bases. In germline, CDR1 is MGHRA, CDR2 YSYEKL. The length of the CDR3 is 15 residues. V shed 4 bases, J shed 4 bases, and the junction held 2 bases outside the gene matches. The CDR3 protein is CASSRGLAGGETQYF. CDR3 DNA sequence: TGCGCCAGCAGCCGAGGACTAGCGGGAGGAGAGACCCAGTACTTC.

This clone is a singleton in its sample. The chain links TRBV15 to TRBJ2-1; no reliable D call. This CDR3 has 15 residues. V lost 1 base, J lost 1 base, and 8 bases lay in between. Germline values: CDR1 LNHNV, CDR2 YYDKDF (reference sequence). CDR3 loop: CATSRGGGSYNEQFF. The CDR3 DNA reads as TGTGCCACCAGCAGAGGCGGTGGGTCCTACAATGAGCAGTTCTTC.

This clone has more than one count but fewer than ten. This CDR3 is CATSIRGDYTF. CDR3 DNA: TGTGCCACCAGCATCCGGGGGGACTACACCTTC. The chain uses TRBV15 and TRBJ1-2, with a possible D match to TRBD1 (5 bases). Deletions cut 4 bases from V and 10 bases from J, with 10 bases between. Germline CDR1 and CDR2: LNHNV and YYDKDF (reference sequence). This CDR3 spans 11 amino acids.

This clone was found a few times. This sequence joins TRBV29-1 and TRBJ2-3; D gene ambiguous. Looked up from germline, CDR1 is SQVTM and CDR2 is ANQGSEA. The CDR3 is 14 residues long. V lost 3 bases to trimming and J lost 1 base, with 11 bases between them. The CDR3 nucleotides are TGCAGCGTTGACTCAACAGCCGGCACAGATACGCAGTATTTT. This gives the protein CSVDSTAGTDTQYF.

The chain is built from TRBV9 and TRBJ2-1; TRBD2 matches 8 bases. The CDR3 is 15 amino acids. Germline CDR1 is SGDLS and CDR2 is YYNGEE. Trimming took 0 bases from V and 8 from J; bases not matched to a gene: 7. CDR3 loop: CASSVEGLGGDEQFF. The CDR3 nucleotides are TGTGCCAGCAGCGTAGAGGGACTAGGCGGCGATGAGCAGTTCTTC. Filled out from reference TRBV9 and TRBJ2-1, the complete variable domain reads DSGVTQTPKHLITATGQRVTLRCSPRSGDLSVYWYQQSLDQGLQFLIQYYNGEERAKGNILERFSAQQFPDLHSELNLSSLELGDSALYFCASSVEGLGGDEQFFGPGTRLTVL.

J is TRBJ1-1 and V is TRBV25-1; tentatively, D is TRBD1 (6 bases). The V and J ends lost 2 bases and 3 bases respectively, with 16 bases between them. This CDR3 region has 16 residues. Looked up from germline, CDR1 is MGHDK and CDR2 is SYGVNS. The CDR3: CASSERAGGGYTEAFF. The CDR3 nucleotides are TGTGCCAGCAGTGAAAGAGCTGGGGGGGGCTACACTGAAGCTTTCTTT. The full variable domain, its missing parts supplied by reference TRBV25-1 and TRBJ1-1, is EADIYQTPRYLVIGTGKKITLECSQTMGHDKMYWYQQDPGMELHLIHYSYGVNSTEKGDLSSESTVSRIRTEHFPLTLESARPSHTSQYLCASSERAGGGYTEAFFGQGTRLTVV.

The rearrangement links TRBV14 to TRBJ2-7, with D uncertain. Germline CDR1 reads SGHDN; CDR2 reads FVKESK. Deletions cut 1 base from V and 3 bases from J, with 7 bases between. The CDR3 loop spans 13 amino acids. The CDR3 loop reads CASSQGAVYEQYF. The CDR3 coding sequence is TGTGCCAGCAGCCAAGGGGCAGTCTACGAGCAGTACTTC.

The DNA for the CDR3 is TGTGCCATTGGGGGACAGGGAGAAAAACTGTTTTTT. Its protein is CAIGGQGEKLFF. The chain employs TRBV10-3 and TRBJ1-4; 9 bases are shared with TRBD1. After removal of 9 bases from V and 8 bases from J, the junction contained 4 bases not matched to a gene. This CDR3 is built from 12 residues. Germline lookup yields CDR1 ENHRY and CDR2 SYGVKD.

The gene calls are TRBV2 and TRBJ2-1, with 7 bases that match TRBD2. The CDR3 totals 16 residues. Germline V lookup: CDR1 SNHLY, CDR2 FYNNEI. The V segment lost 4 bases and the J segment 0 bases; nucleotides outside the gene matches: 6. The CDR3 DNA follows: TGTGCCAGCAGTGGGTCGCCTAGCGGCTCCTACAATGAGCAGTTCTTC. It codes for CASSGSPSGSYNEQFF.

J is TRBJ2-4 and V is TRBV7-5; TRBD2 is the table's D call, not checked against the DNA. TRBV7-5 is listed as a pseudogene. This CDR3 spans 11 amino acids. CDR3 residues: CVRTQGLAGIF. CDR3 DNA: TGTGTCAGAACCCAAGGATTAGCGGGGATCTTC.

This clone appeared once. This chain connects TRBV7-6 to TRBJ2-1, with D perhaps TRBD2 (6 bases). This CDR3 has 15 residues. V lost 3 bases and J lost 6, with 15 bases in between. Germline V gene data show CDR1 as SGHVS and CDR2 as FNYEAQ. CDR3 in amino acids: CASSFIADPRNEQFF. DNA for the CDR3: TGTGCCAGCAGCTTCATAGCGGACCCCCGCAATGAGCAGTTCTTC.

The chain couples TRBV2 to TRBJ1-5; D remains ambiguous. V was pared by 6 bases and J by 0 bases, with 12 bases between. CDR1 SNHLY and CDR2 FYNNEI come from the germline V gene. There are 15 residues in the CDR3. The CDR3 sequence is CASRGGGHSNQPQHF. CDR3 nucleotide sequence: TGTGCCAGCAGAGGAGGCGGTCATAGCAATCAGCCCCAGCATTTT.

This clone was detected once. The genes are TRBV28 and TRBJ1-4; 7 bases align to TRBD1. V was pared by 5 bases and J by 5 bases, with 8 bases of the junction left unmatched. This CDR3 spans 15 amino acids. Germline assignment: CDR1 MDHEN and CDR2 SYDVKM. The CDR3 nucleotides are TGTGCCAGCAGTCCACTAGACAGGGCAAATGAAAAACTGTTTTTT. It encodes CASSPLDRANEKLFF.

This clone is categorized as large. The chain has TRBV6-1 and TRBJ2-7; 7 nucleotides match TRBD1. CDR3 length: 14 amino acids. V gave up 1 base and J gave up 0 bases; unmatched junction bases: 0. Germline V CDR1 and CDR2: MNHNS, SASEGT. The CDR3 reads CASSEGDSSYEQYF. CDR3 coding DNA: TGTGCCAGCAGTGAAGGGGACAGCTCCTACGAGCAGTACTTC.

In DNA, the CDR3 is TGTGCCAGCAGCTTGGGTCGGGGGGGAACCTACAATGAGCAGTTCTTC. Translation gives CASSLGRGGTYNEQFF. The V gene is TRBV5-4, the J gene TRBJ2-1, with 8 positions matching TRBD2. This CDR3 spans 16 amino acids. Germline CDR1 and CDR2: SGHNT and YYREEE (reference sequence). Trimming removed 0 bases from V and 2 bases from J; junction bases left unmatched: 4.

In DNA, the CDR3 is TGTGCCAGCAGTTATTCCCTCGCTAGCGGGAGCCCCGAGCAGTACTTC. It translates to CASSYSLASGSPEQYF. The rearrangement links TRBV6-6 to TRBJ2-5; 10 bases match TRBD2. The DNA matches TRBJ2-7 better at its end, which makes the J call doubtful. This CDR3 comprises 16 residues. Germline CDR1 is MNHNY and CDR2 is SVGAGI (reference sequence).

The chain couples TRBV4-1 to TRBJ1-5; TRBD1 matches 7 bases. Unmatched junction bases numbered 7, after V lost 1 base and J lost 7 bases. The CDR3 is made up of 15 amino acids. Germline V gene data show CDR1 as MGHRA and CDR2 as YSYEKL. The CDR3 DNA sequence: TGCGCCAGCAGCCAAGCGGACAGGACCTTGCAGCCCCAGCATTTT. Residues: CASSQADRTLQPQHF.